The 6 T cell receptor beta chains below were found in one sample sequenced in a study of blood T cell repertoires in COVID-19. Produced via immunoSEQ multiplex PCR; TCRdb's table is partial and in-frame only. The data show some 200,000 clones, roughly four fifths seen once. Sequenced sample: peripheral blood. These receptors all stem from a woman in her twenties or thirties who had recovered from COVID-19.

This chain links TRBV15 with TRBJ2-1; TRBD1 is a possible D gene (5 bases). The CDR3 runs 16 residues. V shed 3 bases and J shed 0 bases, with 12 bases lying between them. Germline loops: CDR1 LNHNV, CDR2 YYDKDF (reference sequence). For the CDR3, the DNA is TGTGCCACCAGCAGGGCTGGACACCCCTCCTACAATGAGCAGTTCTTC. Its protein is CATSRAGHPSYNEQFF.

The CDR3 sequence is CASTMQGDTQYF. The CDR3 DNA reads as TGCGCCAGCACAATGCAGGGAGATACGCAGTATTTT. The chain uses TRBV5-1 and TRBJ2-3; TRBD1 might be the D (5 bases). In germline, CDR1 is SGHRS, CDR2 YFSETQ. This CDR3 spans 12 amino acids. V lost 6 bases and J 5 bases, leaving 10 bases between the germline ends.

On this clone: This may stem from a read error, because a much larger clone lies one nucleotide away. This specimen includes other DNA sequences encoding the same CDR3. V gene TRBV19 combines with J gene TRBJ2-2; 13 positions agree with TRBD2. V was clipped by 3 bases and J by 2 bases; unmatched bases: 0. This CDR3 has 16 residues. Germline V gene sequence: CDR1 LNHDA, CDR2 SQIVND (reference sequence). CDR3 in amino acids: CASSMGLAGNTGELFF. The CDR3 bases are TGTGCCAGTAGTATGGGACTAGCGGGAAACACCGGGGAGCTGTTTTTT. The full variable domain, completed using reference TRBV19 and TRBJ2-2, is DGGITQSPKYLFRKEGQNVTLSCEQNLNHDAMYWYRQDPGQGLRLIYYSQIVNDFQKGDIAEGYSVSREKKESFPLTVTSAQKNPTAFYLCASSMGLAGNTGELFFGEGSRLTVL.

The chain uses TRBV5-4 and TRBJ2-1, with 11 bases matching TRBD2. V shed 9 bases, J shed 6 bases, and the junction held 5 bases outside the gene matches. This CDR3 has 13 residues. The germline V gene encodes CDR1 SGHNT and CDR2 YYREEE (reference sequence). CDR3 in amino acids: CATKTSGANEQFF. CDR3 bases: TGTGCCACAAAGACTAGCGGGGCCAATGAGCAGTTCTTC. The variable domain in full, with the rest retrieved from reference TRBV5-4 and TRBJ2-1, is ETGVTQSPTHLIKTRGQQVTLRCSSQSGHNTVSWYQQALGQGPQFIFQYYREEENGRGNFPPRFSGLQFPNYSSELNVNALELDDSALYLCATKTSGANEQFFGPGTRLTVL.

The chain carries TRBV4-1 and TRBJ2-3; TRBD2 matches at 8 bases. The V segment lost 3 bases and the J segment 4 bases; nucleotides outside the gene matches: 6. This CDR3 comprises 15 residues. Germline assignment: CDR1 MGHRA and CDR2 YSYEKL. The CDR3 coding sequence is TGCGCCAGCAGCCAGCAGCGGGAGATGGCAGATACGCAGTATTTT. It translates to CASSQQREMADTQYF.

The rearrangement uses TRBV7-3 and TRBJ1-1; TRBD1 aligns across 8 bases. Trimming at V came to 8 bases and at J to 5 bases, leaving 10 bases not matched to a gene. The V gene's germline CDR1 is SGHTA and CDR2 FQGTGA. CDR3 length equals 14 residues. The CDR3 sequence is CASRLDRAVTEAFF. CDR3 bases: TGTGCCAGCCGATTGGACAGGGCGGTGACTGAAGCTTTCTTT.